This T cell receptor beta chain comes out of a study of T-cell reconstitution after alpha-beta-depleted transplantation in children. Trimming cost V 1 base and J 9 bases; bases outside gene matches: 4. CDR1 is SGHTA, CDR2 FQGNSA, per germline. The CDR3 is 15 amino acids. As it was prepared, the TCRbeta library received unique molecular identifiers. One entry per CDR3 protein results from TCRdb running MiXCR on the PCR reads. The sample yields approximately 270,000 distinct CDR3 sequences, 24% seen once. Note on this clonotype: As yet, its antigen is unknown.

Overall study results and limits: The authors attributed T-cell counts and diversity one year after transplant mostly to newly produced T cells. In patients about two months after transplant, alpha-beta T cells reportedly arose from several hundred expanded graft clones.

The receptor's source is a female patient aged 2-9 years who had a stem cell transplant for congenital amegakaryocytic thrombocytopenia, so the T cells may come from the graft donor. This specimen was PBMCs, mostly from graft donor cells, taken 360 days after TCRalphabeta/CD19-depleted stem cell transplant. The V call is TRBV7-2, the J call TRBJ2-1; 12 nucleotides match TRBD2. The CDR3 is CASSLVLAGGLEQFF. CDR3 nucleotides: TGTGCCAGCAGCTTAGTACTAGCGGGAGGTCTTGAGCAGTTCTTC.